This T cell receptor (beta chain) was recorded in a study of T cells in Graves' hyperthyroidism and ophthalmopathy. Findings of the study overall: Through a model of 13 V-J features, ophthalmopathy was separated from stable hyperthyroidism. The blood repertoire included most of the expanded thyroid clonotypes above 0.001.

On this clonotype itself: Its antigen is not known. This is likely a read error, given that the CDR3 carries no conserved phenylalanine or tryptophan at its end. The DNA is left out, because the CDR3 cannot be placed on it with certainty; the CDR3 is given as TCRdb lists it.

TCR beta CDR3 regions were amplified from RNA. An initial round of RT-PCR targeting the TCR CDR3 relied on the HTBI primer set. TCRdb analysed the multiplex PCR reads with MiXCR anew, one entry per CDR3 protein. The table includes 500,000 to 650,000 distinct CDR3 sequences, 35% to 50% detected once. On the basis of clinical symptoms, serum thyroxine and TRAb, thyroid ultrasound and orbital computed tomography, diagnoses were made. The source of this sequence is an adult woman with Graves' disease, either hyperthyroidism or ophthalmopathy (not recorded which). The sample consisted of peripheral blood or thyroid tissue (not recorded which).

The CDR3 loop is CASSLRDTNT. This rearrangement joins TRBV7-8 to TRBJ2-5; TRBD1, the table's D call, lacks a check against the DNA. Both ends counted, the CDR3 spans 10 residues. Germline lookup yields CDR1 SGHVS and CDR2 FQNEAQ.